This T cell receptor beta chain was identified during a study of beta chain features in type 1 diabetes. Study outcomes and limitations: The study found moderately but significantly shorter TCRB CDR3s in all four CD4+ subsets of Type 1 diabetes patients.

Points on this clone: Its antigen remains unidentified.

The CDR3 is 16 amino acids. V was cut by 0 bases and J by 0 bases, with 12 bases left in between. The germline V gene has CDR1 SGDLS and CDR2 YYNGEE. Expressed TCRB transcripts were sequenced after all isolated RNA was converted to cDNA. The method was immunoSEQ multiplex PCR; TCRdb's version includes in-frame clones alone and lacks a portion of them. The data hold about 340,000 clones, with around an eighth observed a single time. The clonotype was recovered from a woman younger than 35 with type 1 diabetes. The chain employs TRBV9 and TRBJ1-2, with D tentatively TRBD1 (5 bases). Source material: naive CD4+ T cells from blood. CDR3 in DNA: TGTGCCAGCAGCGTAGGAGTAGCGGGGGCTAACTATGGCTACACCTTC. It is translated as CASSVGVAGANYGYTF.